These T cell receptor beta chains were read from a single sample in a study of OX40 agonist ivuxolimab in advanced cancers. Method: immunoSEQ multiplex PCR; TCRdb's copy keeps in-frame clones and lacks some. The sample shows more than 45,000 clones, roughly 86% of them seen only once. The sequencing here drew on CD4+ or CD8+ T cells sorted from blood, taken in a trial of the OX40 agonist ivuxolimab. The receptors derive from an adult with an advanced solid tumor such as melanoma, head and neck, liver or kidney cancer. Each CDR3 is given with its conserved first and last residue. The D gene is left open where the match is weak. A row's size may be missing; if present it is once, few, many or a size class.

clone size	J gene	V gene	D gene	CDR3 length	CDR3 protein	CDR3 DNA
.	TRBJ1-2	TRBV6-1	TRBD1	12	CASMTGFYGYTF	TGTGCCAGCATGACAGGGTTCTATGGCTACACCTTC
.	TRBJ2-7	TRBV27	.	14	CASSIKGGTYEQYF	TGTGCCAGCAGTATAAAGGGGGGAACCTACGAGCAGTACTTC
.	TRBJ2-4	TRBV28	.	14	CASRDQGAKNIQYF	TGTGCCAGCAGGGACCAGGGAGCCAAAAACATTCAGTACTTC
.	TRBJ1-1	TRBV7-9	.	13	CASSPKDANWAFF	TGTGCCAGCAGCCCGAAGGATGCCAATTGGGCTTTCTTT
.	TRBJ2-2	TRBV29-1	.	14	CSIRVGSLTGELFF	TGCAGCATTCGAGTGGGCAGTTTGACCGGGGAGCTGTTTTTT
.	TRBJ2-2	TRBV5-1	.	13	CASRSGTTGELFF	TGCGCCAGCAGGTCGGGTACCACCGGGGAGCTGTTTTTT
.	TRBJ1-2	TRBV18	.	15	CASSPQLDGENGYTF	TGTGCCAGCTCACCACAGTTGGACGGAGAAAATGGCTACACCTTC
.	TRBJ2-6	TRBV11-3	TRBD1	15	CASSSTGDGANVLTF	TGTGCCAGCAGCTCGACAGGGGACGGGGCCAACGTCCTGACTTTC
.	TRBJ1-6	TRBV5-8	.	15	CASSLEGRWDSPLHF	TGTGCCAGCAGCTTGGAGGGCAGGTGGGATTCACCCCTCCACTTT
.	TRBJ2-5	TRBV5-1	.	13	CASSLVPEETQYF	TGCGCCAGCAGCTTGGTACCAGAAGAGACCCAGTACTTC
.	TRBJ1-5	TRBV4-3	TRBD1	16	CASSQTDRGRGQPQHF	TGCGCCAGCAGCCAAACGGACAGGGGGCGCGGTCAGCCCCAGCATTTT
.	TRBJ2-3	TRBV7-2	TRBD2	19	CASSGTSGGALYSTDTQYF	TGTGCCAGCTCAGGGACTAGCGGGGGGGCATTGTATTCGACAGATACGCAGTATTTT
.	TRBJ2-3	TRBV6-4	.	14	CASSDSRGTDTQYF	TGTGCCAGCAGTGACTCGAGGGGCACAGATACGCAGTATTTT
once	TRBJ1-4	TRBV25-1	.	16	CASSDSGGGDNEKLFF	TGTGCCAGCAGTGATTCCGGGGGCGGCGATAATGAAAAACTGTTTTTT
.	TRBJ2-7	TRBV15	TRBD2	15	CATSSRTSGNYEQYF	TGTGCCACCAGCAGCCGGACTAGCGGGAACTACGAGCAGTACTTC
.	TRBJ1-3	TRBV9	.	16	CASSFSTASSGNTIYF	TGTGCCAGCAGCTTCTCGACAGCCAGCTCTGGAAACACCATATATTTT
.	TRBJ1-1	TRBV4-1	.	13	CASSQGLWTEAFF	TGCGCCAGCAGCCAGGGCCTTTGGACTGAAGCTTTCTTT
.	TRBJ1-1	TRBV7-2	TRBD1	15	CASSSAGTVNTEAFF	TGTGCCAGCAGCTCGGCCGGGACAGTGAACACTGAAGCTTTCTTT
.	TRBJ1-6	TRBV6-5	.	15	CASRRQRNYNSPLHF	TGTGCCAGCCGCCGACAGCGGAACTATAATTCACCCCTCCACTTT
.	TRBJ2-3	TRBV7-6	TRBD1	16	CASSLLSAGGTDTQYF	TGTGCCAGCAGCTTACTGTCGGCAGGGGGAACAGATACGCAGTATTTT
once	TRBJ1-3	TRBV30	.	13	CAWNRDSGNTIYF	TGTGCCTGGAACAGGGACTCTGGAAACACCATATATTTT
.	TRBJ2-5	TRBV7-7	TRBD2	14	CASSLLSREGAQYF	TGTGCTAGCAGCTTACTATCGCGGGAGGGGGCCCAGTACTTC
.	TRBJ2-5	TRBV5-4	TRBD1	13	CASSSPQGKTQYF	TGTGCCAGCAGCTCGCCACAGGGGAAGACCCAGTACTTC
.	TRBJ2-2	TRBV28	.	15	CATTIGGLLAGELFF	TGTGCCACCACTATCGGGGGGCTTTTGGCCGGGGAGCTGTTTTTT
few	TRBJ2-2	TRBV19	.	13	CASSPPGYGELFF	TGTGCCAGTAGTCCCCCGGGATACGGGGAGCTGTTTTTT